This T cell receptor beta chain was captured by sequencing in a study of shared clonotypes between healthy human individuals. Overall study: The study enrolled two women and three men aged 18 to 49. CD4 naive cells filled three plates per donor, CD4 memory three, CD8 naive two and CD8 memory one. General study points: Shared clonotypes: 4.5% to 6% naive CD4, 3.5% to 4% naive CD8, roughly 2.4% memory CD4, approximately 0.37% memory CD8.

Turning to this clone: Its cognate antigen is unknown.

Method: immunoSEQ multiplex PCR; TCRdb's copy keeps in-frame clones and lacks some. This sample yields millions of clones, of which roughly 93% are seen a single time; under 0.45% belongs to the top ten. Sequenced sample: naive CD4+ T cells from PBMCs. Indicated subset: CD45RA+ positively selected. The TCR sequence derives from a man in his late teens or twenties in good health. Some clones in this sample may be carry-over from other donors' samples.

In nucleotides, the CDR3 is TGCGCCAGCAGCCTGGGACACCCTCTGAACACTGAAGCTTTCTTT. Amino acids: CASSLGHPLNTEAFF. The chain is built from TRBV5-1 and TRBJ1-1; D possibly corresponds to TRBD1 (6 bases). Trimming took 4 bases from V and 0 from J, leaving 13 bases between them. The CDR3 totals 15 residues. Germline-derived CDR1 and CDR2 are SGHRS and YFSETQ.